The 25 T cell receptor beta chains in this list originate from one sample, sequenced in a study of blood T cells in healthy people across ages. Through a sample-barcoded 5' primer and a J-beta primer mix, a second PCR was run for about 7 to 12 cycles. TCRdb redid the calling of the 5' RACE reads with MiXCR, one entry per CDR3 protein. The repertoire holds around 990,000 distinct CDR3 sequences, with approximately 38% as singletons. The material sequenced was blood. The receptors shown here come from a man between 18 and 29 years old in good health.

This clonotype showed up just a few times. The V and J genes are TRBV4-1 and TRBJ2-1; D is uncertain. CDR3 length equals 16 residues. Germline CDR1 is MGHRA and CDR2 is YSYEKL. Trimming removed 4 bases from V and 4 bases from J, with 17 bases in between. The CDR3 DNA is TGCGCCAGCAGCCGTCGGACGTTTCCATTTTACAATGAGCAGTTCTTC. It specifies CASSRRTFPFYNEQFF.

The V and J genes are TRBV29-1 and TRBJ2-7, with D hard to call. In germline, CDR1 is SQVTM, CDR2 ANQGSEA. This CDR3 is built from 16 residues. The V end was cut by 0 bases, the J end by 5 bases, with 20 bases between. The DNA of the CDR3 is TGCAGCGTTGAAGATCGCCGATTGGGATTCGGCGACGAGCAGTACTTC. Translation: CSVEDRRLGFGDEQYF.

The sample holds a few counts of this clonotype. The chain joins TRBV6-2 or TRBV6-3 to TRBJ1-2, with a tentative D call TRBD1 (5 bases). The CDR3 runs to 12 residues. Trimming shortened V by 7 bases and J by 8 bases, and 14 bases separated the two germline ends. Germline V gene sequence: CDR1 MNHEY, CDR2 SVGEGT. CDR3 sequence (DNA): TGTGCCAGCACCTACGGGGCTGAAGGCTACACCTTC. Translating it yields CASTYGAEGYTF.

The chain recombines TRBV4-1 with TRBJ1-1, with 7 positions matching TRBD1. CDR3 length: 14 amino acids. Germline V gene lookup returns CDR1 MGHRA and CDR2 YSYEKL. With 3 bases clipped from V and 3 bases from J, the junction kept 4 bases outside the gene matches. This CDR3 is CASSHRQGDTEAFF. CDR3 DNA: TGCGCCAGCAGCCACCGTCAGGGGGACACTGAAGCTTTCTTT.

The chain carries TRBV2 and TRBJ1-4, with a tentative D call TRBD1 (5 bases). CDR1 and CDR2 (germline): SNHLY, FYNNEI. This CDR3 is 12 amino acids long. V was pared by 8 bases and J by 8 bases, with 12 bases between. CDR3 nucleotide sequence: TGTGCCAGCGCTACCGAGGGGGAAAAACTGTTTTTT. It specifies CASATEGEKLFF.

Worth noting for this clonotype: One end of the junction fails to match germline, which may point to a read error. The rearrangement uses TRBV9 and TRBJ1-2, with D possibly TRBD1 on 5 matching bases. The CDR3 is made up of 12 amino acids. Germline values: CDR1 SGDLS, CDR2 YYNGEE. The CDR3 nucleotides read TGTGCCACCTCAGGGCCATCCTATGGCTACGCCTTC. Encoded protein: CATSGPSYGYAF.

This clonotype was detected only a few times. This chain joins TRBV9 and TRBJ2-3; D unclear. V was pared by 2 bases and J by 0 bases, with 13 bases between. The CDR3 loop spans 16 amino acids. Germline CDR1 reads SGDLS; CDR2 reads YYNGEE. This CDR3 is CASSVKVISSTDTQYF. The DNA for the CDR3 is TGTGCCAGCAGCGTTAAGGTGATTTCTAGCACAGATACGCAGTATTTT.

This clonotype was seen a few times. This sequence joins TRBV20-1 and TRBJ2-2, with 8 bases fitting TRBD2. This CDR3 is built from 14 residues. The trim removed 1 base at V and 10 bases at J, leaving 8 bases unmatched. Germline loops: CDR1 DFQATT, CDR2 SNEGSKA (reference sequence). For the CDR3, the DNA is TGCAGTGCTAGAGCGGGGGGGTCCCTGGTGGAGCTGTTTTTT. It translates to CSARAGGSLVELFF.

This clonotype has a single count. A much larger clone lies one base from this, so it may be a read error. V and J are TRBV12-3 or TRBV12-4 and TRBJ1-2, with TRBD1 as a possible D gene (5 bases). The CDR3 length is 14 residues. The CDR3 sequence: CASRRGTTNYGHTF. CDR3 DNA sequence: TGTGCCAGCAGAAGGGGCACTACTAACTATGGCCACACCTTC.

The rearrangement uses TRBV6-6 and TRBJ2-3, with D perhaps TRBD2 (5 bases). CDR1 is MNHNY, CDR2 SVGAGI, per germline (reference sequence). The CDR3 has 15 residues. Deletions cut 5 bases from V and 1 base from J, with 13 bases between. CDR3 loop: CASSTTLGGTDTQYF. CDR3 in DNA: TGTGCCAGCAGTACCACACTAGGCGGCACAGATACGCAGTATTTT.

This clonotype was seen ten or more times. The J gene is TRBJ2-3, the V gene TRBV10-3; tentatively, D is TRBD1 or TRBD2 (6 bases each). Germline CDR1 reads ENHRY; CDR2 reads SYGVKD. This CDR3 has 20 residues. The ends were cut back, 4 bases at V and 6 bases at J, with 32 bases in the middle. The CDR3 here is CAISGPGGTRRTSPGDTQYF. The CDR3 coding sequence is TGTGCCATCAGTGGTCCAGGCGGGACACGCCGTACTTCGCCCGGGGATACGCAGTATTTT.

The rearrangement uses TRBV2 and TRBJ2-1; TRBD1 aligns across 7 bases. J gave up 1 base and V 4 bases, and 4 bases lay outside the gene matches. Germline CDR1 is SNHLY and CDR2 is FYNNEI. This CDR3 spans 15 amino acids. In DNA form, the CDR3 reads TGTGCCAGCAGTGTGGACAGGCCTTCCTACAATGAGCAGTTCTTC. It encodes CASSVDRPSYNEQFF. Full variable domain (remainder filled in from reference TRBV2 and TRBJ2-1): EPEVTQTPSHQVTQMGQEVILRCVPISNHLYFYWYRQILGQKVEFLVSFYNNEISEKSEIFDDQFSVERPDGSNFTLKIRSTKLEDSAMYFCASSVDRPSYNEQFFGPGTRLTVL.

This clonotype showed up just once. The chain carries TRBV27 and TRBJ1-1, with 8 bases that match TRBD1. The CDR3 covers 19 residues. CDR1 is MNHEY and CDR2 is SMNVEV in the germline V gene (reference sequence). V dropped 2 bases and J dropped 5; count of bases not matched to a gene: 19. CDR3 coding DNA: TGTGCCAGCAGTTTAAATCTCTACTCAGCCCGGACAGGGATGACTGAAGCTTTCTTT. Translation gives CASSLNLYSARTGMTEAFF.

In this sample, this clonotype turned up once. This CDR3 reads CASSQANRGPKGYTF. The CDR3 DNA reads as TGTGCCAGCAGCCAAGCGAACAGGGGGCCGAAAGGCTACACCTTC. The chain is built from TRBV3-1 and TRBJ1-2; 9 bases are shared with TRBD1. CDR1 and CDR2 (germline): LGHDT, YNNKEL (reference sequence). V was pared by 1 base and J by 8 bases, with 8 bases of the junction left unmatched. This CDR3 has 15 amino acids.

The V and J genes are TRBV27 and TRBJ1-6; D gene ambiguous. V lost 6 bases to trimming and J lost 10 bases, with 13 bases between them. The V gene's germline CDR1 is MNHEY and CDR2 SMNVEV (reference sequence). This CDR3 is 13 amino acids long. The CDR3 reads CASSHPGSSPLHF. The DNA of the CDR3 is TGTGCCAGCAGCCACCCTGGCAGCTCACCCCTCCACTTT.

J is TRBJ2-1 and V is TRBV4-3, with D possibly matching TRBD2 (5 bases). Germline CDR1 LGHNA, CDR2 YSLEER. This CDR3 is 16 amino acids long. Trimming left V 0 bases short and J 7 bases short, with 16 bases between. The CDR3 sequence is CASSQDIGGMENEQFF. The CDR3 nucleotides read TGCGCCAGCAGCCAAGATATAGGAGGTATGGAGAATGAGCAGTTCTTC.

The chain uses TRBV20-1 and TRBJ2-3, with a possible D match to TRBD1 (6 bases). V lost 7 bases and J 0 bases, leaving 11 bases between the germline ends. There are 13 residues in the CDR3. Germline loops: CDR1 DFQATT, CDR2 SNEGSKA (reference sequence). CDR3 bases: TGCAGTGTGGGGGCGGGTAGCACAGATACGCAGTATTTT. Translated: CSVGAGSTDTQYF.

This clonotype was recorded a few times. The chain carries TRBV7-9 and TRBJ2-2, with a weak D call TRBD1 (5 bases). The V end lost 3 bases, the J end lost 1 base, and 6 bases lay between the germline ends. The CDR3 is 14 residues long. Germline V CDR1 and CDR2: SEHNR, FQNEAQ (reference sequence). The CDR3 bases are TGTGCCAGCAGCTTTGACAGGAACACCGGGGAGCTGTTTTTT. Its protein product is CASSFDRNTGELFF.

This chain joins TRBV9 and TRBJ2-4; TRBD1 matches 7 bases. With 3 bases clipped from V and 13 bases from J, the junction kept 22 bases outside the gene matches. Germline lookup yields CDR1 SGDLS and CDR2 YYNGEE. CDR3 length equals 17 residues. Here the CDR3 DNA reads TGTGCCAGCAGCGCCAAGGGACAGCCCTTTCCCTACAATGAGCAGTACTTC. Translation: CASSAKGQPFPYNEQYF.

As to this clonotype: The junction and the germline gene differ at one end; a read error may be behind it. V is TRBV6-2 or TRBV6-3 and J is TRBJ1-1; 7 bases align to TRBD1. CDR3 size: 17 residues. CDR1 MNHEY and CDR2 SVGEGT come from the germline V gene. The CDR3 nucleotides are TGTGCCAACAGTCGTCTTACAGGGGCGACCATGAACACTGAAGCTTTCTTT. Translation gives CANSRLTGATMNTEAFF.

The CDR3 spells CASSHGSGAFYEQYF. The CDR3 DNA reads as TGCGCCAGCAGCCACGGTAGCGGGGCTTTCTACGAGCAGTACTTC. The chain links TRBV4-3 to TRBJ2-7, with 8 bases that match TRBD2. The germline V gene has CDR1 LGHNA and CDR2 YSLEER. The J segment lost 3 bases and the V segment lost 3 bases, leaving 7 bases of the junction unmatched. The CDR3 totals 15 residues.

There are a few counts of this clonotype. This chain links TRBV2 with TRBJ1-5; TRBD1 matches at 8 bases. CDR1 and CDR2 (germline): SNHLY, FYNNEI. V shed 6 bases, J shed 4 bases, and the junction held 11 bases outside the gene matches. The CDR3 length is 16 residues. CDR3 residues: CASRQRTGTDNQPQHF. The CDR3 DNA sequence: TGTGCCAGCAGGCAGCGGACAGGGACGGATAATCAGCCCCAGCATTTT. Supplemented by reference TRBV2 and TRBJ1-5, the full variable domain reads EPEVTQTPSHQVTQMGQEVILRCVPISNHLYFYWYRQILGQKVEFLVSFYNNEISEKSEIFDDQFSVERPDGSNFTLKIRSTKLEDSAMYFCASRQRTGTDNQPQHFGDGTRLSIL.

The chain uses TRBV9 and TRBJ2-7; weak D call: TRBD2 (5 bases). Germline CDR1 SGDLS, CDR2 YYNGEE. This CDR3 has 16 residues. V was cut by 0 bases and J by 7 bases, with 20 bases left in between. This CDR3 is CASSVEGALSYNEQYF. The CDR3 nucleotides are TGTGCCAGCAGCGTAGAGGGAGCACTGTCCTACAATGAGCAGTACTTC.

To note about this clonotype: This may be a read error, as it is one base from a much larger clone. The chain has TRBV13 and TRBJ2-7; D gene unclear. The CDR3 contains 14 residues. Looked up from germline, CDR1 is PRHDT and CDR2 is FYEKMQ (reference sequence). With 6 bases removed from V and 7 bases from J, the gap between germline ends came to 19 bases. The CDR3 is CASSSGRSYNEQYF. CDR3 coding DNA: TGTGCCAGCAGTTCAGGACGTTCCTACAATGAGCAGTACTTC.

This chain joins TRBV2 and TRBJ2-5, with D perhaps matching TRBD1 (5 bases). The end of the DNA is better explained by TRBJ2-1, so the J call may be wrong. There are 15 residues in the CDR3. From germline, CDR1 is SNHLY and CDR2 FYNNEI. The CDR3 region is CASSDPPAGQETQFF. The CDR3 DNA is TGTGCCAGCAGTGACCCCCCCGCAGGGCAAGAGACCCAGTTCTTC.